These T cell receptor beta chains were read from a single sample in a study of CD8 T cells in Susac syndrome. TCRdb itself ran the immunoSEQ multiplex PCR reads through MiXCR, one entry per CDR3 protein. The data hold approximately 120,000 distinct CDR3 sequences, with more than 85% observed a single time. Material for sequencing was CD8+ T cells from PBMCs. These receptors were collected from a human donor with multiple sclerosis. Each CDR3 is given with its conserved first and last residue. The order of the fields is V gene, clone size, J gene, D gene, CDR3 protein, CDR3 DNA. The D gene is left open where the match is weak. Clone size appears in some rows only: once, few, many, or a class for an expanded clone.

>TRBV20-1|NA|TRBJ2-1|TRBD2
CSARDQPSGMWNEQFF
TGCAGTGCTAGAGATCAACCTAGCGGGATGTGGAATGAGCAGTTCTTC
>TRBV27|once|TRBJ1-1|NA
CASSSQRRTEAFF
TGTGCCAGCAGTTCTCAACGACGCACTGAAGCTTTCTTT
>TRBV6-4|NA|TRBJ2-1|NA
CATRDSDEQFF
TGTGCCACCCGAGACTCAGACGAGCAGTTCTTC
>TRBV4-1|NA|TRBJ1-1|NA
CASSPLEGGTTEAFF
TGCGCCAGCAGCCCGCTAGAGGGGGGAACGACTGAAGCTTTCTTT
>TRBV4-1|NA|TRBJ2-1|NA
CASSQDSRVEQFF
TGCGCCAGCAGCCAAGATTCCCGGGTTGAGCAGTTCTTC
>TRBV6-1|NA|TRBJ1-2|TRBD1
CASRTQGTGEGYTF
TGTGCCAGCAGGACACAAGGGACAGGGGAAGGCTACACCTTC
>TRBV9|NA|TRBJ2-1|NA
CASSPPSNNEQFF
TGTGCCAGCAGCCCTCCCTCCAACAATGAGCAGTTCTTC
>TRBV3-1|NA|TRBJ2-7|NA
CASSPSGHPNYEQYF
TGTGCCAGCTCCCCGTCGGGGCACCCCAACTACGAGCAGTACTTC
>TRBV12-3/TRBV12-4|NA|TRBJ2-1|NA
CASSFVGNNEQFF
TGTGCCAGCAGTTTTGTTGGAAACAATGAGCAGTTCTTC
>TRBV2|NA|TRBJ1-4|NA
CASRPTGRTVEKLFF
TGTGCCAGCAGGCCGACGGGTCGGACAGTTGAAAAACTGTTTTTT
>TRBV5-1|NA|TRBJ2-7|NA
CASSLGRATYEQYF
TGCGCCAGCAGCTTGGGTAGGGCCACCTACGAGCAGTACTTC
>TRBV12-5|NA|TRBJ2-5|TRBD1
CASAIFAGTEQETQYF
TGTGCTAGTGCCATATTCGCCGGGACAGAACAAGAGACCCAGTACTTC
>TRBV6-1|NA|TRBJ2-6|NA
CASRIGSGANVLTF
TGTGCCAGCAGGATTGGCTCTGGGGCCAACGTCCTGACTTTC
>TRBV27|NA|TRBJ2-3|NA
CASSLGALDTQYF
TGTGCCAGCAGTTTAGGTGCGTTAGATACGCAGTATTTT
>TRBV7-9|NA|TRBJ2-3|TRBD1
CASSKDGQGKADTQYF
TGTGCCAGCAGCAAAGACGGACAGGGGAAGGCAGATACGCAGTATTTT
>TRBV10-3|NA|TRBJ1-1|NA
CAISESMNTEAFF
TGTGCCATCAGTGAGTCGATGAACACTGAAGCTTTCTTT
>TRBV6-5|NA|TRBJ1-2|TRBD1
CASSYLYRGRHYGYTF
TGTGCCAGCAGTTACCTATACAGGGGACGCCACTATGGCTACACCTTC
>TRBV19|NA|TRBJ1-1|NA
CASSMSREAFF
TGTGCCAGTAGTATGAGCAGGGAAGCTTTCTTT
>TRBV3-1|NA|TRBJ2-7|TRBD1
CASSSDRRNFSSYEQYF
TGTGCCAGCAGCTCGGACAGGCGAAATTTCAGCTCCTACGAGCAGTACTTC
>TRBV25-1|NA|TRBJ2-2|TRBD1
CASNRGEDTGELFF
TGTGCCAGCAACAGGGGTGAGGACACCGGGGAGCTGTTTTTT
>TRBV29-1|NA|TRBJ1-4|NA
CSVRGGQATNEKLFF
TGCAGCGTGCGGGGGGGGCAAGCAACTAATGAAAAACTGTTTTTT
>TRBV19|NA|TRBJ1-1|NA
CASSIEARQNTEAFF
TGTGCCAGTAGTATAGAGGCACGGCAGAACACTGAAGCTTTCTTT
>TRBV20-1|NA|TRBJ2-4|TRBD2
CSATGRAGGPKNIQYF
TGCAGTGCCACGGGGCGTGCGGGGGGTCCCAAAAACATTCAGTACTTC
>TRBV28|NA|TRBJ2-7|NA
CASSFSGTSYEQYF
TGTGCCAGCAGTTTCTCCGGGACATCCTACGAGCAGTACTTC
>TRBV14|NA|TRBJ2-7|NA
CASSPWGTGSYEQYF
TGTGCCAGCAGCCCCTGGGGTACCGGCTCCTACGAGCAGTACTTC
>TRBV13|NA|TRBJ2-6|NA
CASSGSSSAGANVLTF
TGTGCCAGCAGCGGGAGTAGCTCGGCCGGGGCCAACGTCCTGACTTTC
>TRBV6-1|NA|TRBJ2-2|NA
CASSVAQDGELFF
TGTGCCAGCAGCGTTGCCCAAGACGGGGAGCTGTTTTTT
>TRBV20-1|NA|TRBJ1-2|NA
CSARQGPVKIYGYTF
TGCAGTGCTAGACAGGGCCCGGTTAAAATCTATGGCTACACCTTC
>TRBV29-1|NA|TRBJ2-3|NA
CSVAGLLVADGDTQYF
TGCAGCGTCGCCGGACTACTCGTAGCCGACGGGGATACGCAGTATTTT
>TRBV28|NA|TRBJ2-5|NA
CASSSLLIGGETQYF
TGTGCCAGCAGTTCCTTGCTTATTGGGGGAGAGACCCAGTACTTC
>TRBV5-1|NA|TRBJ1-3|NA
CASRRQNTIYF
TGCGCCAGCAGAAGACAAAACACCATATATTTT
>TRBV7-9|NA|TRBJ2-7|NA
CASSLRSYEQYF
TGTGCCAGCAGCTTACGGAGCTACGAGCAGTACTTC
>TRBV6-4|NA|TRBJ2-1|NA
CASSDSGWDNEQFF
TGTGCCAGCAGTGACTCAGGCTGGGACAATGAGCAGTTCTTC
>TRBV7-9|NA|TRBJ2-1|NA
CASSLQQNEQFF
TGTGCCAGCAGCTTACAGCAGAATGAGCAGTTCTTC
>TRBV7-6|NA|TRBJ2-1|TRBD2
CASSLLAGGTYNEQFF
TGTGCCAGCAGCCTTCTGGCGGGGGGGACCTACAATGAGCAGTTCTTC
>TRBV7-9|NA|TRBJ1-1|NA
CASSFHNMNTEAFF
TGTGCCAGCAGCTTCCACAACATGAACACTGAAGCTTTCTTT
>TRBV7-9|once|TRBJ1-1|NA
CASGKVNTEAFF
TGTGCCAGCGGAAAAGTGAACACTGAAGCTTTCTTT
>TRBV11-2|NA|TRBJ2-2|TRBD2
CASSPLAGGRTGELFF
TGTGCCAGCAGCCCTCTAGCGGGAGGTCGGACCGGGGAGCTGTTTTTT
>TRBV25-1|once|TRBJ1-2|NA
CASSGSGLEYEGYTF
TGTGCCAGCAGTGGATCCGGGTTAGAGTACGAAGGCTACACCTTC
>TRBV9|NA|TRBJ2-3|TRBD2
CASSPGLASTDTQYF
TGTGCCAGCAGCCCGGGACTAGCATCCACAGATACGCAGTATTTT
>TRBV6-1|NA|TRBJ1-3|TRBD1
CASSLLPGGAENTIYF
TGTGCCAGCAGCCTCCTCCCAGGGGGCGCAGAAAACACCATATATTTT
>TRBV5-1|NA|TRBJ2-3|NA
CASSSSGRAGTDTQYF
TGCGCCAGCAGCTCGTCAGGCAGGGCCGGCACAGATACGCAGTATTTT
>TRBV15|NA|TRBJ2-5|TRBD2
CATSTLAGQETQYF
TGTGCCACCAGCACCTTAGCGGGACAAGAGACCCAGTACTTC
>TRBV7-8|NA|TRBJ2-4|TRBD2
CASSGTSGRFKNIQYF
TGTGCCAGCAGCGGGACTAGCGGGAGGTTCAAAAACATTCAGTACTTC
>TRBV6-6|NA|TRBJ2-7|TRBD2
CASSYSSGGSYEQYF
TGTGCCAGCAGTTACTCGAGCGGGGGGTCCTACGAGCAGTACTTC
>TRBV20-1|NA|TRBJ2-3|NA
CSARDLGAVDTQYF
TGCAGTGCTAGAGATCTGGGGGCGGTAGATACGCAGTATTTT
>TRBV28|NA|TRBJ2-7|NA
CASRRDTPYEQYF
TGTGCCAGCAGACGGGACACCCCTTACGAGCAGTACTTC
>TRBV2|NA|TRBJ1-1|NA
CATRDGVNTEAFF
TGTGCCACCCGAGACGGTGTGAACACTGAAGCTTTCTTT
>TRBV12-3/TRBV12-4|NA|TRBJ1-1|NA
CASSRRGVTEAFF
TGTGCCAGCAGCCGGCGTGGAGTTACTGAAGCTTTCTTT
>TRBV5-4|NA|TRBJ2-6|NA
CASSLRGQFSSGANVLTF
TGTGCCAGCAGCTTGCGTGGGCAGTTTAGCTCTGGGGCCAACGTCCTGACTTTC
>TRBV4-1|NA|TRBJ1-1|NA
CASSRAVPNTEAFF
TGCGCCAGCAGCCGCGCCGTACCGAACACTGAAGCTTTCTTT
>TRBV9|NA|TRBJ1-2|NA
CASSVGDSLGYTF
TGTGCCAGCAGCGTAGGGGACTCTCTTGGCTACACCTTC
>TRBV12-3/TRBV12-4|NA|TRBJ2-1|NA
CASSPGAGVYNEQFF
TGTGCCAGCAGTCCAGGGGCGGGCGTGTACAATGAGCAGTTCTTC
>TRBV7-9|NA|TRBJ1-5|NA
CASSLEGPLSNQPQHF
TGTGCCAGCAGCTTAGAAGGACCCTTGAGCAATCAGCCCCAGCATTTT
>TRBV29-1|NA|TRBJ1-1|NA
CSVEGDDAFF
TGCAGCGTTGAAGGGGATGATGCTTTCTTT